These 22 T cell receptor beta chains originate from one sample sequenced in a study of OX40 agonist ivuxolimab in advanced cancers. Method: immunoSEQ multiplex PCR; TCRdb's copy keeps in-frame clones and lacks some. Here the sample spans about 85,000 clones, 80% to 90% being singletons. Here the sequenced sample was CD4+ or CD8+ T cells sorted from blood, taken in a trial of the OX40 agonist ivuxolimab. These receptors were taken from an adult with an advanced solid tumor such as melanoma, head and neck, liver or kidney cancer.

Only a few counts were recorded for this clone. V and J are TRBV15 and TRBJ1-2, with a weak D call TRBD1 (5 bases). The germline gives CDR1 LNHNV, CDR2 YYDKDF (reference sequence). Trimming cost V 0 bases and J 2 bases, with 16 bases left between them. This CDR3 is 17 amino acids long. Here the CDR3 DNA reads TGTGCCACCAGCAGAGATCCATGGAGGCGGGGGAACTATGGCTACACCTTC. It translates to CATSRDPWRRGNYGYTF.

The V and J genes are TRBV6-5 and TRBJ2-1; D not certain. Germline V lookup: CDR1 MNHEY, CDR2 SVGAGI. The CDR3 is made up of 15 amino acids. V gave up 2 bases and J gave up 5 bases, with 13 bases separating them. CDR3 region: CASSYKVTSHNEQFF. The CDR3 nucleotides are TGTGCCAGCAGTTACAAGGTGACGTCCCACAATGAGCAGTTCTTC.

The sample holds one count of this clone. The chain uses TRBV28 and TRBJ2-5, with D possibly being TRBD2 (5 bases). The V end lost 2 bases, the J end lost 0 bases, and 10 bases lay between the germline ends. The CDR3 has 15 amino acids. Germline assignment: CDR1 MDHEN and CDR2 SYDVKM. The CDR3 nucleotides are TGTGCCAGCAGTTTACGGGGTGGGCACCAAGAGACCCAGTACTTC. Translation: CASSLRGGHQETQYF.

This clone was seen only once. In nucleotides, the CDR3 is TGTGCCAGTAGTAACCCCACGGTTAGGGAAGCTTTCTTT. This gives the protein CASSNPTVREAFF. The chain links TRBV19 to TRBJ1-1; D unclear. CDR1 LNHDA and CDR2 SQIVND come from the germline V gene (reference sequence). V lost 4 bases to trimming and J lost 8 bases, with 14 bases between them. This CDR3 region has 13 residues.

The J gene is TRBJ1-1, the V gene TRBV2; D is undetermined. This CDR3 comprises 14 residues. V was cut by 3 bases and J by 1 base, with 9 bases left in between. Germline V gene lookup returns CDR1 SNHLY and CDR2 FYNNEI. CDR3: CASSDRTRNTEAFF. As DNA, the CDR3 is TGTGCCAGCAGTGACCGGACCCGGAACACTGAAGCTTTCTTT.

The chain is built from TRBV14 and TRBJ2-5; maybe TRBD2 (6 bases). The ends were cut back, 1 base at V and 4 bases at J, with 13 bases in the middle. Germline CDR1 SGHDN, CDR2 FVKESK. The CDR3 runs 15 residues. The CDR3, as DNA: TGTGCCAGCAGCCAAGTGGCGGGGCCGGGAGAGACCCAGTACTTC. Translating gives CASSQVAGPGETQYF.

The chain is built from TRBV11-2 and TRBJ1-2; no reliable D call. V lost 2 bases and J 6 bases, leaving 13 bases between the germline ends. This CDR3 comprises 14 residues. CDR1 SGHAT and CDR2 FQNNGV come from the germline V gene. CDR3 bases: TGTGCCAGCAGCTTATCAAGGGATTTTGATGGCTACACCTTC. This codes for CASSLSRDFDGYTF.

This clone was detected only once. The rearrangement links TRBV5-1 to TRBJ2-1; TRBD2 agrees at 8 bases. The CDR3 contains 17 residues. Germline V gene lookup returns CDR1 SGHRS and CDR2 YFSETQ. Losses at the gene ends were 0 bases for V and 5 bases for J; bases not matched to a gene: 10. The CDR3 DNA reads as TGCGCCAGCAGCTTGGCCGGGGGGGCAGCTGGGGACAATGAGCAGTTCTTC. Translated, it gives CASSLAGGAAGDNEQFF.

The chain combines TRBV30 with TRBJ1-1; D not resolved. Germline V CDR1 and CDR2: GTSNPN, SVGIG (reference sequence). The CDR3 has 14 residues. The V end was cut by 4 bases, the J end by 2 bases, with 14 bases between. The CDR3 loop is CAWMGWQTNTEAFF. In DNA, the CDR3 is TGTGCCTGGATGGGTTGGCAGACTAACACTGAAGCTTTCTTT.

This clone was seen only a few times. The V gene is TRBV2, the J gene TRBJ2-1; 8 nucleotides line up with TRBD2. CDR3 length equals 15 residues. The V and J ends lost 3 bases and 6 bases, in that order; junction bases with no gene match: 7. Germline-derived CDR1 and CDR2 are SNHLY and FYNNEI. The CDR3 sequence: CASSEKSGGVNEQFF. DNA for the CDR3: TGTGCCAGCAGTGAGAAGTCGGGGGGGGTCAATGAGCAGTTCTTC.

The rearrangement uses TRBV5-1 and TRBJ1-1; 8 nucleotides line up with TRBD1. Unmatched junction bases numbered 5, after V lost 3 bases and J lost 1 base. The germline CDR1 and CDR2 sequences are SGHRS and YFSETQ. The CDR3 contains 15 residues. The CDR3 nucleotides read TGCGCCAGCAGCTCTAGGGACAGGCAGAACACTGAAGCTTTCTTT. This codes for CASSSRDRQNTEAFF.

This clone was observed a handful of times. The chain carries TRBV2 and TRBJ1-6, with D maybe TRBD1 (6 bases). Germline V CDR1 and CDR2: SNHLY, FYNNEI. V was trimmed by 8 bases and J by 7 bases, leaving 27 bases between them. This CDR3 comprises 18 residues. CDR3 sequence reads: CASPAAPLGGAGNSPLHF. CDR3 nucleotide sequence: TGTGCCAGCCCTGCTGCTCCCCTTGGGGGGGCAGGGAATTCACCCCTCCACTTT.

This chain links TRBV4-2 with TRBJ2-3; D remains unclear. The germline V gene has CDR1 LGHNA and CDR2 YNFKEQ. With 1 base removed from V and 4 bases from J, the gap between germline ends came to 6 bases. This CDR3 has 13 amino acids. CDR3 protein: CASSQAFADTQYF. CDR3 coding DNA: TGTGCCAGCAGCCAAGCATTTGCAGATACGCAGTATTTT.

The V call is TRBV28, the J call TRBJ1-3; D uncertain. This CDR3 is 13 amino acids long. Germline loops: CDR1 MDHEN, CDR2 SYDVKM. The V end was cut by 2 bases, the J end by 0 bases, with 2 bases between. Here the CDR3 reads CASSLSSGNTIYF. In DNA, the CDR3 is TGTGCCAGCAGTTTAAGCTCTGGAAACACCATATATTTT.

V is TRBV7-2 and J is TRBJ2-7, with D possibly being TRBD1 (5 bases). V dropped 3 bases and J dropped 0 bases, with 18 bases sitting between them. The CDR3 is made up of 17 amino acids. The germline CDR1 and CDR2 sequences are SGHTA and FQGNSA. CDR3 bases: TGTGCCAGCAGCTTTCACCCCAGGGAAAAATCCTCCTACGAGCAGTACTTC. It specifies CASSFHPREKSSYEQYF.

This clone showed up just a few times. The rearrangement joins TRBV4-3 to TRBJ2-3, with D perhaps TRBD2 (6 bases). The germline V and J ends were trimmed by 0 bases and 0 bases, with 7 bases remaining between them. The CDR3 is 15 amino acids. Germline-derived CDR1 and CDR2 are LGHNA and YSLEER. CDR3 protein: CASSQDSGSTDTQYF. The CDR3 DNA follows: TGCGCCAGCAGCCAAGATAGCGGCAGCACAGATACGCAGTATTTT.

The genes are TRBV4-2 and TRBJ1-2; TRBD1 might be the D (6 bases). Per the germline V gene, CDR1 is LGHNA and CDR2 is YNFKEQ. Between the trimmed V and J ends, which lost 0 bases and 7 bases, there was a span of 18 bases. The CDR3 is 16 amino acids. The CDR3: CASSQDVAGASGGYTF. CDR3 in DNA: TGTGCCAGCAGCCAAGACGTTGCAGGGGCGTCGGGTGGCTACACCTTC.

The rearrangement links TRBV6-6 to TRBJ2-4; no reliable D call. CDR1 and CDR2 from the germline V gene are MNHNY and SVGAGI (reference sequence). The V gene lost 6 bases and the J gene lost 9 bases, with 18 bases spanning the gap. The CDR3 is made up of 14 amino acids. The CDR3 reads CASSAGSSVGIQYF. The CDR3 DNA sequence: TGTGCCAGCAGCGCCGGGTCCTCCGTGGGCATTCAGTACTTC.

V is TRBV10-3 and J is TRBJ2-2; 12 bases fit TRBD1. CDR1 is ENHRY, CDR2 SYGVKD, per germline. V shed 2 bases and J 7 bases; nucleotides not matched to a gene: 5. This CDR3 contains 16 residues. The CDR3 loop is CAISEPGQGAGGELFF. The CDR3 nucleotides read TGTGCCATCAGTGAGCCGGGACAGGGGGCCGGCGGGGAGCTGTTTTTT.

The genes are TRBV5-1 and TRBJ2-3, with TRBD2 matching 7 bases. This CDR3 has 14 residues. V shed 5 bases and J 3 bases; nucleotides not matched to a gene: 6. Germline V lookup: CDR1 SGHRS, CDR2 YFSETQ. DNA for the CDR3: TGCGCCAGCAGTCAGGAAGCGGGAACAGATACGCAGTATTTT. It translates to CASSQEAGTDTQYF.

The chain couples TRBV5-1 to TRBJ2-5; TRBD2 matches at 7 bases. With 7 bases clipped from V and 5 bases from J, the junction kept 11 bases outside the gene matches. CDR1 and CDR2 from the germline V gene are SGHRS and YFSETQ. The CDR3 is 14 amino acids. CDR3 sequence: CASFLGRGMETQYF. The CDR3 bases are TGCGCCAGCTTCCTAGGGAGGGGCATGGAGACCCAGTACTTC.

This rearrangement joins TRBV9 to TRBJ2-1; no clear D gene. Trimming cost V 0 bases and J 6 bases, with 10 bases left between them. Germline CDR1 and CDR2: SGDLS and YYNGEE. This CDR3 spans 14 amino acids. CDR3 amino acids: CASSVGGESNEQFF. CDR3 nucleotides: TGTGCCAGCAGCGTAGGGGGTGAGTCCAATGAGCAGTTCTTC.